The rows below give T cell receptor beta chains drawn from one sample of a study of control samples from healthy donors and cancer patients. Using immunoSEQ multiplex PCR, the repertoire was profiled, and TCRdb retains in-frame clones only, with some absent. This sample has 150,000 or so clones, with approximately 94% found just once. The sequenced material came from blood. The source of these receptors is a man in his forties in good health. Each CDR3 is given without its conserved first and last residue. Each record gives: J gene, V gene, CDR3 protein.

J: TRBJ2-3
V: TRBV13
CDR3: ASSTPRGGRTDTQY

J: TRBJ1-5
V: TRBV2
CDR3: ASSPHMRNQPQH

J: TRBJ1-5
V: TRBV19
CDR3: ASSWTGGENSNQPQH

J: TRBJ1-5
V: TRBV10-3
CDR3: AIKFRAAMDQPQH

J: TRBJ1-5
V: TRBV28
CDR3: ASSSSGTGVSQPQH

J: TRBJ1-2
V: TRBV5-1
CDR3: ASSLALPDRLNGYT

J: TRBJ2-7
V: TRBV27
CDR3: ASSLSSGIDEQY

J: TRBJ1-3
V: TRBV9
CDR3: ASSVGTGAGNTIY

J: TRBJ1-3
V: TRBV6-6
CDR3: ASSYSDAGPGNTIY

J: TRBJ1-2
V: TRBV11-2
CDR3: ASSSSRAGVDGYT